This T cell receptor beta chain appears in the sequencing data of a study of tumor and adjacent non-tumor tissue in lung cancer. Overall study: Patients comprised about a dozen adenocarcinoma, a couple of squamous cell carcinoma and 1 small cell lung cancer. On average, productive TCRbeta reads reached some 4.2 million per sample. General study results and limits: In normal lung, the top 100 clones were significantly more dominant than in tumor. Significantly higher TCR diversity was found in tumor than normal lung.

This clonotype was seen a handful of times. Antigen: not known. A clone one base away is much larger, so this may be a read error. A modified ARM-PCR protocol with three rounds of nested PCR amplified TCRbeta. TCRdb reprocessed the multiplex PCR reads with MiXCR, giving one entry per CDR3 protein. The table records some 200,000 distinct CDR3 sequences, roughly 70% of them present only once. V was shortened by 1 base and J by 6 bases, with 17 bases between the two germline ends. The germline CDR1 and CDR2 sequences are DFQATT and SNEGSKA (reference sequence). This CDR3 contains 15 residues. The template was RNA from unsorted bulk tissue.

This TCR was recovered from a man in his 60s with non-small cell lung cancer. The sample was lung tumor tissue. The V and J genes are TRBV20-1 and TRBJ2-3; the D gene is possibly TRBD2 (6 bases). The CDR3 here is CSARGTNGRVDTQYF. The CDR3 nucleotides are TGCAGTGCTAGAGGGACTAACGGGAGAGTTGATACGCAGTATTTT.